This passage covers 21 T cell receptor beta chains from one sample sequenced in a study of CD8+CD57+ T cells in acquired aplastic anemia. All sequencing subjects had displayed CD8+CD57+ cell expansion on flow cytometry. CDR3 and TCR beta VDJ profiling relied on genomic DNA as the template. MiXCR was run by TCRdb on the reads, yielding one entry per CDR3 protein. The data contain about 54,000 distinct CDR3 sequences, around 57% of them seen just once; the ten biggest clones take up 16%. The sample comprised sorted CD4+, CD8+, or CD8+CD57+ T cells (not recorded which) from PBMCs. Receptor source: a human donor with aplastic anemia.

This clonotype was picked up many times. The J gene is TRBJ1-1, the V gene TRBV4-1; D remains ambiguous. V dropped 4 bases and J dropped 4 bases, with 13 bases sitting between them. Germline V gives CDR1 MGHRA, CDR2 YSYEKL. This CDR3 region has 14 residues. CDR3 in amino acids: CASSPSSGGTEAFF. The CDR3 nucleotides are TGCGCCAGCAGCCCCTCTTCGGGAGGCACTGAAGCTTTCTTT.

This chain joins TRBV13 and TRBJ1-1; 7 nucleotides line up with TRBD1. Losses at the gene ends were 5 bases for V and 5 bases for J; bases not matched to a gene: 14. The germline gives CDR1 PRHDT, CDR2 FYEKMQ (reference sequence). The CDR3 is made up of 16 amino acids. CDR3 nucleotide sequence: TGTGCCAGCAGCCCTAACCCAAGGGGACAGAGAACTGAAGCTTTCTTT. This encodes CASSPNPRGQRTEAFF.

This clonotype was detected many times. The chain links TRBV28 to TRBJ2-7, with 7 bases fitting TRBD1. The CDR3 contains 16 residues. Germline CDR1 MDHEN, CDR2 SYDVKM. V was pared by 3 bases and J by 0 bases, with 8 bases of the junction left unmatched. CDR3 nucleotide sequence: TGTGCCAGCAGTTTCCCCCGGGACAGCTACTCCTACGAGCAGTACTTC. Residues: CASSFPRDSYSYEQYF.

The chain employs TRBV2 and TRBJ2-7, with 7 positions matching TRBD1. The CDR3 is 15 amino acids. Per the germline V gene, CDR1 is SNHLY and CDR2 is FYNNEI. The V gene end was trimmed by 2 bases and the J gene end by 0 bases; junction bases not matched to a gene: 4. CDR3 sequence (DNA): TGTGCCAGCAGTGAAAGGGACAGATTCTCCTACGAGCAGTACGTC. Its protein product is CASSERDRFSYEQYV.

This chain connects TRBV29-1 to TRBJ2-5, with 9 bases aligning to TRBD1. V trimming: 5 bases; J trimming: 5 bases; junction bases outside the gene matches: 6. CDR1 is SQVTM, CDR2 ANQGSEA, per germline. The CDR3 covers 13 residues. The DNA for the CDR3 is TGCAGCGTTACCGGACAGGGGCTTGAGACCCAGTACTTC. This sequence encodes CSVTGQGLETQYF.

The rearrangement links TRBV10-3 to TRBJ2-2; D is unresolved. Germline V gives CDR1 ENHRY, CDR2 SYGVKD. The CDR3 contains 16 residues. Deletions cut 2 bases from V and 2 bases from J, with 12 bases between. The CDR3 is CAISEGALRNTGELFF. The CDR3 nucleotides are TGTGCCATCAGTGAGGGCGCATTAAGAAACACCGGGGAGCTGTTTTTT.

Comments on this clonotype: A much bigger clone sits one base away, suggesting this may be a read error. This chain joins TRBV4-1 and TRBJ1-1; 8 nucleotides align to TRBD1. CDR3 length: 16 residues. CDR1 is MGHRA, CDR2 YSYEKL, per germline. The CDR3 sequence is CASRQEPQGARTEAFF. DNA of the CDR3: TGCGCCAGCCGCCAAGAACCCCAGGGGGCTCGCACTGAAGCTTTCTTT.

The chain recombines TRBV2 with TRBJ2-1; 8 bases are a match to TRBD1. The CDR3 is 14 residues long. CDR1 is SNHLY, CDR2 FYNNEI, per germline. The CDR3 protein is CAVRGGQGGNEQFF. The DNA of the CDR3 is TGTGCAGTAAGAGGTGGACAGGGAGGCAATGAGCAGTTCTTC.

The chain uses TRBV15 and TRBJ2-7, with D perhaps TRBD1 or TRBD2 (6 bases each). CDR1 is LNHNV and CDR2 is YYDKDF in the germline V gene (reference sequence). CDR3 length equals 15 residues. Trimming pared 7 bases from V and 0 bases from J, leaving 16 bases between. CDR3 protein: CATTGGTPSSYEQYV. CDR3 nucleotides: TGTGCCACCACCGGAGGGACACCGAGCTCCTACGAGCAGTACGTC.

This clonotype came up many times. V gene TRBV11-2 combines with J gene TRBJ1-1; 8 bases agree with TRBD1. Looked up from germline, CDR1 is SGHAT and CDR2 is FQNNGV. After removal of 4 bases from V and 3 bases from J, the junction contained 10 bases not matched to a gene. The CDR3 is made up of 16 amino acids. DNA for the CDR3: TGTGCCAGCAGCTCAGGGGGCGTCGTGGTGGACACTGAAGCTTTCTTT. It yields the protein CASSSGGVVVDTEAFF.

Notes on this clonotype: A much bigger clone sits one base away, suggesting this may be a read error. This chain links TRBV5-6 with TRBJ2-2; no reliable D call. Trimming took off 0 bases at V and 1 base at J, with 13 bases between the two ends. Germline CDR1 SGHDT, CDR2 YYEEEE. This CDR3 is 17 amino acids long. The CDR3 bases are TGTGCCAGCAGCTTGGGGGTAGGGCCGGGGAACACCGGGGAGCTGTTTTTT. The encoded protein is CASSLGVGPGNTGELFF.

The CDR3 sequence is CASSLGTSRDNEQFF. The CDR3 DNA is TGTGCCAGCAGCTTAGGGACTAGCCGCGACAATGAGCAGTTCTTC. V usage is TRBV13 and J usage is TRBJ2-1; 7 nucleotides agree with TRBD2. Looked up from germline, CDR1 is PRHDT and CDR2 is FYEKMQ (reference sequence). The J segment lost 5 bases and the V segment lost 0 bases, leaving 4 bases of the junction unmatched. The CDR3 totals 15 residues.

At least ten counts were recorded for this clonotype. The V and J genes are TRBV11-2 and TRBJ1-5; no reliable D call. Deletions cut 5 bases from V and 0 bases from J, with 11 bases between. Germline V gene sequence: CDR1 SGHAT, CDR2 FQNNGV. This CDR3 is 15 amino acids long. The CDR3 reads CASSPDGYSNQPQHF. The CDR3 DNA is TGTGCCAGCAGCCCGGATGGTTATAGCAATCAGCCCCAGCATTTT. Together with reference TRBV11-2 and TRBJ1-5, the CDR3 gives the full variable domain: EAGVAQSPRYKIIEKRQSVAFWCNPISGHATLYWYQQILGQGPKLLIQFQNNGVVDDSQLPKDRFSAERLKGVDSTLKIQPAKLEDSAVYLCASSPDGYSNQPQHFGDGTRLSIL.

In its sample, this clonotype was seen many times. CDR3 protein: CSVVNDSNQPQHF. The CDR3 DNA reads TGCAGCGTTGTGAACGATAGCAATCAGCCCCAGCATTTT. The chain combines TRBV29-1 with TRBJ1-5; D gene ambiguous. Trimming shortened V by 4 bases and J by 0 bases, and 7 bases separated the two germline ends. Germline CDR1 and CDR2: SQVTM and ANQGSEA. This CDR3 spans 13 amino acids.

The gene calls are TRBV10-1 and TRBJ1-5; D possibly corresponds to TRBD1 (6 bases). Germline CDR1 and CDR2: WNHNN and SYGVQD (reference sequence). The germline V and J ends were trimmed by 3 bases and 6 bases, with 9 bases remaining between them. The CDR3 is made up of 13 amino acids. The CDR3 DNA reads TGCGCCAGCAGTGAACAGGGACCTCAGCCCCAGCATTTT. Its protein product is CASSEQGPQPQHF.

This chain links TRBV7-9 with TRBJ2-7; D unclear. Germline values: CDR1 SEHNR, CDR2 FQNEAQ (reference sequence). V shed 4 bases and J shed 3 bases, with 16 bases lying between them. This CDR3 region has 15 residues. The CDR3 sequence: CASSSDLVPYYEQYF. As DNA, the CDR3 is TGTGCCAGCAGCTCCGACCTAGTCCCATACTACGAGCAGTACTTC.

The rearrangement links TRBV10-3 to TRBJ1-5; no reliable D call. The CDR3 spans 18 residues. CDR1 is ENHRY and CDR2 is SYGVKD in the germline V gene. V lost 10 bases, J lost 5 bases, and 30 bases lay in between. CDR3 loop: CATSRASGPGKGYQPQHF. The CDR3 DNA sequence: TGTGCCACCAGCCGGGCATCAGGACCGGGTAAGGGCTATCAGCCCCAGCATTTT.

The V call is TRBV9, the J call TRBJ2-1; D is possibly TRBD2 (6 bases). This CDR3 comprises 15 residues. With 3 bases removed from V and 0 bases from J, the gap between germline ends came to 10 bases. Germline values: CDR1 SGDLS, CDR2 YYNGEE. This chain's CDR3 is CASSDTGGSYNEQFF. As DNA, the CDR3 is TGTGCCAGCAGCGACACCGGGGGCTCCTACAATGAGCAGTTCTTC.

The CDR3 DNA is TGTGCCAGCCGCTCCGGGCGGGCGGAGGTTTGGTATGGCTACACCTTC. It translates to CASRSGRAEVWYGYTF. The chain is built from TRBV11-2 and TRBJ1-2; D is unresolved. This CDR3 is built from 16 residues. V lost 8 bases and J 5 bases, leaving 24 bases between the germline ends. Germline assignment: CDR1 SGHAT and CDR2 FQNNGV. Full variable domain (remainder filled in from reference TRBV11-2 and TRBJ1-2): EAGVAQSPRYKIIEKRQSVAFWCNPISGHATLYWYQQILGQGPKLLIQFQNNGVVDDSQLPKDRFSAERLKGVDSTLKIQPAKLEDSAVYLCASRSGRAEVWYGYTFGSGTRLTVV.

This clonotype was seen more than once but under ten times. The CDR3 sequence: CASSQALAGYEQYF. The CDR3 bases are TGTGCCAGCAGCCAAGCGTTAGCGGGCTACGAGCAGTACTTC. The rearrangement links TRBV4-2 to TRBJ2-7, with 7 nucleotides matching TRBD2. The germline V gene has CDR1 LGHNA and CDR2 YNFKEQ. V trimming: 1 base; J trimming: 3 bases; junction bases outside the gene matches: 3. The CDR3 covers 14 residues.

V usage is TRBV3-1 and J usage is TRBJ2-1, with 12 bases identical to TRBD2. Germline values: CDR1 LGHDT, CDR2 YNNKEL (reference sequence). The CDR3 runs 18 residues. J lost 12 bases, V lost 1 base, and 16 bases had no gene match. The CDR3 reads CASSQGLSSGGAIDGQFF. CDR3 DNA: TGTGCCAGCAGCCAAGGTCTCTCTAGCGGGGGGGCCATTGATGGGCAGTTCTTC.